Presented here are 2 T cell receptor beta chains from one specimen sequenced in a study of cytomegalovirus exposure and HLA in healthy donors. Primers for the PCR totalled 60 Vbeta and 13 Jbeta. Only in-frame clones appear in the TCRdb table, and some are missing; sequencing was by immunoSEQ multiplex PCR. In the table there are more than 80,000 clones, 75% of which are singletons. The sequenced sample consisted of PBMCs. The receptors here all came from a middle-aged man in good health and CMV-seronegative.

V gene TRBV21-1 combines with J gene TRBJ1-3; the DNA was not compared with TRBD1, the D call given in the table. TRBV21-1 is deemed a pseudogene. The CDR3 sequence is 17 residues long. CDR3 in DNA: TGTGCCAGCAGCAAAGAGGGTACAGGCCGCTCTGGAAACACCATATATTTT. This gives the protein CASSKEGTGRSGNTIYF.

V is TRBV7-9 and J is TRBJ2-7, with no clear D. The V end lost 5 bases, the J end lost 1 base, and 3 bases lay between the germline ends. Germline loops: CDR1 SEHNR, CDR2 FQNEAQ (reference sequence). The CDR3 sequence is 11 residues long. The CDR3 protein is CASSPSYEQYF. The CDR3, as DNA: TGTGCCAGCAGCCCGTCCTACGAGCAGTACTTC.